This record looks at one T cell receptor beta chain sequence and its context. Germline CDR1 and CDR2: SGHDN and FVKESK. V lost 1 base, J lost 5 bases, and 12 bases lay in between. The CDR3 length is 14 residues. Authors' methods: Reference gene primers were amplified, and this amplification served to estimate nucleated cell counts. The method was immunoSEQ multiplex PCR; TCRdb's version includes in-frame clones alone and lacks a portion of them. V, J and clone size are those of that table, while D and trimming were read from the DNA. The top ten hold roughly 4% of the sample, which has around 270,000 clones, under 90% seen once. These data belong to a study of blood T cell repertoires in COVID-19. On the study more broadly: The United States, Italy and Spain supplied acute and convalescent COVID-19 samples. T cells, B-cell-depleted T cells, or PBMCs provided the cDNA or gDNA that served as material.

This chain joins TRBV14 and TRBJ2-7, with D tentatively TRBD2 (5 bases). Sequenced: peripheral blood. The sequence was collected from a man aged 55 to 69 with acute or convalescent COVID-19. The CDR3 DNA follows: TGTGCCAGCAGCCAAGGTCCTCGGGGAGACGAGCAGTACTTC. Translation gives CASSQGPRGDEQYF.